The TCR beta chain described here comes from a study of PD-1 blockade in classical Hodgkin lymphoma (dated by TCRdb to about 2020). Regarding the complete study: Nivolumab dosing was 3 mg/kg intravenously every 2 weeks, continuing until either disease progression or unacceptable toxicity. The study used CyTOF and TCR beta sequencing to define a peripheral blood immune signature of response to PD-1 blockade in classical Hodgkin lymphoma. Findings and caveats that apply to the study as a whole: Lower diversity was observed in patients in whom nivolumab was started less than 1 year after ASCT, and these patients were excluded from later analyses so that confounding by immune reconstitution would be avoided. Baseline TCR diversity was reported as lower in newly diagnosed patients than in healthy donors, and lower still in relapsed/refractory patients. Trial patients achieving complete response had baseline diversity similar to newly diagnosed patients, whereas partial responders and progressors had significantly lower diversity. The study was restricted to a single clinical trial cohort, and the causes of repertoire differences, possibly disease activity or prior therapy, were left undefined. A significant rise by C4D1 was seen in CD4+ but not CD8+ TCR diversity (p=0.0027 vs p=0.16), with the rise being most apparent in complete responders (p=0.02).

The sample's time point label is to be understood as: cycle 4 day 1 (C4D1), after 6 weeks of nivolumab. Every trial patient had relapsed after autologous stem cell transplantation, and cohorts A, B and C differed in prior brentuximab vedotin exposure. The trial cohort was composed of over 50 patients with relapsed/refractory classical Hodgkin lymphoma, for whom complete response, partial response or progressive disease was recorded as best overall response. Trial patients were treated with single-agent nivolumab in the multi-cohort phase II CheckMate 205 trial. An independent review committee assessed best overall response using the 2007 International Working Group response criteria. Trial PBMCs were collected immediately before nivolumab initiation (C1D1) and during therapy at cycle 2 day 1 and cycle 4 day 1. Peripheral blood was collected in 8 mL Vacutainer Cell Preparation Tubes, from which PBMCs were isolated by centrifugation and then cryopreserved.

Notes on this clone: Its antigen remains unidentified. Base qualities are not at hand, and no much larger clone is one base apart.

V drops 2 bases and J drops 6 bases, leaving 14 bases in between. Including the terminal cysteine and phenylalanine, the CDR3 comprises 14 residues. This entry keeps only the CDR3 DNA: 42 bases, framed from base 1. The germline V gene supplies CDR1 MDHEN and CDR2 SYDVKM. The Qiagen DNeasy kit was used to extract genomic DNA both from unsorted PBMCs and from the negatively selected CD4+ and CD8+ fractions. Amplification of TCR beta CDR3 regions was done by immunoSEQ multiplex PCR with primers that anneal to V and J segments. A synthetic immune receptor repertoire was used to minimize amplification bias, and any remaining bias was removed computationally after sequencing. Concerning the study's data processing: Repertoire diversity was quantified as the Shannon entropy index using custom Python scripts. Unsorted, CD4+ and CD8+ repertoires were analyzed separately, except in combined analyses where CD4+ and CD8+ sequences were merged in silico. Clonal expansion was defined as at least a 2-fold frequency increase after treatment relative to C1D1, with a pseudocount of 0.5 for undetected baseline clones. Clones with 0 or 1 copy at C1D1 were defined as singleton clones, while clones with 2 or more copies were defined as non-singleton clones. Clones expanded in unsorted samples were labelled as CD4+, CD8+ or unknown by matching protein sequences in sorted samples from the same patient. Wilcoxon tests on paired samples were used to test changes in diversity from C1D1 to C4D1. This immuneACCESS table, as held by TCRdb, lists in-frame sequences with V and J called but not all clones. Of the missing ones, under half trace to an unresolved V gene in checked studies; the others have no known cause. V and J calls and clone size come straight from that table; D and trimming were deduced from the DNA. The sample yields about 64,000 clones; 85% to 95% were counted once. The ten largest clonotypes hold more than 7.5% of the sample.

The chain joins TRBV28 to TRBJ2-7, and TRBD1 may be the D gene, going by 5 matching bases. The specimen was peripheral blood mononuclear cells (PBMCs), collected before the fourth cycle of nivolumab. The source is a human donor with classical Hodgkin lymphoma. The CDR3 region: CASSLGTGRREQYF. The nucleotide sequence reads TGTGCCAGCAGTTTAGGCACAGGACGACGCGAGCAGTACTTC.